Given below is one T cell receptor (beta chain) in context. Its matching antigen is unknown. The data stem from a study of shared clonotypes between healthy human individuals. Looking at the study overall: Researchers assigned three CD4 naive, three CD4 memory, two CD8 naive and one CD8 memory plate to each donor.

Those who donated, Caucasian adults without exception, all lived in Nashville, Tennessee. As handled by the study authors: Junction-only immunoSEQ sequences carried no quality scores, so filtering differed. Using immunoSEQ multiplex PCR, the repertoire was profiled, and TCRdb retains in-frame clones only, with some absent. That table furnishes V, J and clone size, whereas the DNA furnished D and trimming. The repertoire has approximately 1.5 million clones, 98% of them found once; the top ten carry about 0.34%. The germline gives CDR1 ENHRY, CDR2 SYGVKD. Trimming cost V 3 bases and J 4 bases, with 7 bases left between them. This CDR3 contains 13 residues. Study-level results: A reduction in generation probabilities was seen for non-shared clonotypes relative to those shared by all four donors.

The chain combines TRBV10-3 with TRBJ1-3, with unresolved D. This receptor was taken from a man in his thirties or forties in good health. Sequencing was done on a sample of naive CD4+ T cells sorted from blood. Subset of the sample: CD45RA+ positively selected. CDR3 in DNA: TGTGCCATCAGTGAAATTATCGGAAACACCATATATTTT. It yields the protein CAISEIIGNTIYF.